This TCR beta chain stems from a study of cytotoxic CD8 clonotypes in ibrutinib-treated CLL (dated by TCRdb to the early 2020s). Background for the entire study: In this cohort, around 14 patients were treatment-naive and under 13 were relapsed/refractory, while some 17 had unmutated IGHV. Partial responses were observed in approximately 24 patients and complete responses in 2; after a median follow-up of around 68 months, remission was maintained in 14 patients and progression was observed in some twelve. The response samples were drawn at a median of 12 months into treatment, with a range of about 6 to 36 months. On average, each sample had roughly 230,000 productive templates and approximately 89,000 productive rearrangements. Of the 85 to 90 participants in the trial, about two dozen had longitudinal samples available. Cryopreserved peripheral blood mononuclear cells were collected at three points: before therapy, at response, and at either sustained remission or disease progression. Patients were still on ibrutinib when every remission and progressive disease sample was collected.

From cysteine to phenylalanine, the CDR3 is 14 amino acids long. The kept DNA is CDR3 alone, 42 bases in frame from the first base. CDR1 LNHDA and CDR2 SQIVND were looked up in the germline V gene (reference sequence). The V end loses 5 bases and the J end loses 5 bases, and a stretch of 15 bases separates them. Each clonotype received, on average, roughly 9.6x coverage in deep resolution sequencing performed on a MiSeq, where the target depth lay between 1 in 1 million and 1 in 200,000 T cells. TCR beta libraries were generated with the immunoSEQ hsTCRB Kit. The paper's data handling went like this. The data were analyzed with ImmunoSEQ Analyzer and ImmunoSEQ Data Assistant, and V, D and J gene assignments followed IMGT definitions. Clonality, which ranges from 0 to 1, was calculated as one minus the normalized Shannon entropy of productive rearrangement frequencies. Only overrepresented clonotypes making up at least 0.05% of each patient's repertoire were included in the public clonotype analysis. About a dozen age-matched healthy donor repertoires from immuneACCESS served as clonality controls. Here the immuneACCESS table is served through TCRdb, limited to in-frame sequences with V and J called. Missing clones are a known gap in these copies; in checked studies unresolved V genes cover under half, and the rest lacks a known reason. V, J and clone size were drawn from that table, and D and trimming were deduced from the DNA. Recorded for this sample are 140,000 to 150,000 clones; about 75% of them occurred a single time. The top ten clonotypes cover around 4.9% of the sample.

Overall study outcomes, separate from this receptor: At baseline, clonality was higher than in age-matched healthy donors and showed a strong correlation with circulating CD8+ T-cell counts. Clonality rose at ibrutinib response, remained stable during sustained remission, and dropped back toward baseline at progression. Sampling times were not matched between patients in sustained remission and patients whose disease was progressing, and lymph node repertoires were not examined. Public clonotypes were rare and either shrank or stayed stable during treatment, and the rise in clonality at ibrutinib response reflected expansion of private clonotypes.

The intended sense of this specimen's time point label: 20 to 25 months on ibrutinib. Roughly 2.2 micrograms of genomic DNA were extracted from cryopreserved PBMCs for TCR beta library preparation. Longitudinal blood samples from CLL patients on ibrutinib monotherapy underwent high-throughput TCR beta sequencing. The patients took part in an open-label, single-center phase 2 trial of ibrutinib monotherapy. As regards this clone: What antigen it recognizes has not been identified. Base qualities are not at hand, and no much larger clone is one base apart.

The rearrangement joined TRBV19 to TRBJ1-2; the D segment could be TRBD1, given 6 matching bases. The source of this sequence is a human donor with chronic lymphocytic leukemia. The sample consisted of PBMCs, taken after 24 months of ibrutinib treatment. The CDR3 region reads CASSPGDNLYGYTF. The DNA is TGTGCCAGTAGTCCCGGGGACAACCTATATGGCTACACCTTC. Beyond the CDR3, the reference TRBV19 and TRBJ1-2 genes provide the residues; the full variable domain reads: DGGITQSPKYLFRKEGQNVTLSCEQNLNHDAMYWYRQDPGQGLRLIYYSQIVNDFQKGDIAEGYSVSREKKESFPLTVTSAQKNPTAFYLCASSPGDNLYGYTFGSGTRLTVV.